This T cell receptor beta chain was obtained from a study of blood T cell repertoires in COVID-19. From germline, CDR1 is SGDLS and CDR2 YYNGEE. The CDR3 totals 16 residues. J gave up 4 bases and V 4 bases, and 12 bases lay outside the gene matches. Profiled with immunoSEQ multiplex PCR; TCRdb holds only in-frame clones, not every one. The sample consists of approximately 230,000 clones, about nine tenths of them appearing once. The clonotype originates from a woman younger than 35 who had recovered from COVID-19. This chain links TRBV9 with TRBJ1-2, with 8 bases that match TRBD1. Sequencing was performed on PBMCs or T cells enriched from blood (not recorded which). CDR3 region: CASSPRTGLAFYGYTF. In DNA, the CDR3 is TGTGCCAGCAGCCCGAGGACAGGGCTGGCCTTCTATGGCTACACCTTC.